These 29 T cell receptor beta chains originate from one sample sequenced in a study of blood T cell repertoires in COVID-19. Generated by immunoSEQ multiplex PCR, the TCRdb table keeps only in-frame clones and is missing some. This sample has more than 200,000 clones; 83% occur once, and the top ten carry roughly 8.6%. Sequenced sample: peripheral blood. The receptors shown here come from a man in his forties with active or convalescent COVID-19.

This chain links TRBV15 with TRBJ1-1, with a tentative D call TRBD1 (5 bases). Trimming took 3 bases from V and 4 from J, leaving 12 bases between them. This CDR3 spans 14 amino acids. The germline gives CDR1 LNHNV, CDR2 YYDKDF (reference sequence). The CDR3 DNA follows: TGTGCCACCAGCAGTCTGGGGGGTCTCACTGAAGCTTTCTTT. Encoded protein: CATSSLGGLTEAFF.

Written as DNA, the CDR3 is TGTGCCAGCAGCCAAGGATTGGGCAGCAACTCTGGGGCCAACGTCCTGACTTTC. Protein sequence: CASSQGLGSNSGANVLTF. The J gene is TRBJ2-6, the V gene TRBV3-1 (or the pseudogene TRBV3-2); D call uncertain. The CDR3 consists of 18 residues. Germline CDR1 is LGHDT and CDR2 is YNNKEL (reference sequence). Trimming shortened V by 1 base and J by 0 bases, and 13 bases separated the two germline ends.

The CDR3: CASNPSGGASHQETQYF. The DNA of the CDR3 is TGTGCCAGCAATCCTAGCGGGGGGGCCTCCCACCAAGAGACCCAGTACTTC. The rearrangement uses TRBV2 and TRBJ2-5; 12 bases are shared with TRBD2. Germline values: CDR1 SNHLY, CDR2 FYNNEI. The CDR3 extends over 17 amino acids. The ends lost 7 bases at V and 0 bases at J; junction bases unmatched: 9.

This clone was counted once. V gene TRBV27 combines with J gene TRBJ1-1; maybe TRBD1 (5 bases). Trimming took 8 bases from V and 6 from J, leaving 16 bases between them. Germline CDR1 reads MNHEY; CDR2 reads SMNVEV (reference sequence). The length of the CDR3 is 13 residues. Written as DNA, the CDR3 is TGTGCCAGCGTAGGGGATTTTGGCGCTGAAGCTTTCTTT. This codes for CASVGDFGAEAFF.

Here the CDR3 DNA reads TGTGCCAGCAGCCAAGAGGAGCGGGGGGGCTTTGAGCAGTTCTTC. This sequence encodes CASSQEERGGFEQFF. This chain uses TRBV4-2 with TRBJ2-1, with 10 positions matching TRBD2. The CDR3 has 15 residues. In germline, CDR1 is LGHNA, CDR2 YNFKEQ. Unmatched junction bases numbered 5, after V lost 0 bases and J lost 9 bases.

The table lists this clone with a few counts. The chain joins TRBV19 to TRBJ2-5; D not certain. The CDR3 loop spans 11 amino acids. The germline V gene has CDR1 LNHDA and CDR2 SQIVND (reference sequence). Between the trimmed V and J ends, which lost 9 bases and 5 bases, there was a span of 10 bases. The CDR3 loop is CASRNGETQYF. In DNA, the CDR3 is TGTGCCAGCAGAAACGGGGAGACCCAGTACTTC.

The chain combines TRBV6-5 with TRBJ1-1; 7 nucleotides align to TRBD1. The CDR3 length is 12 residues. Germline V gives CDR1 MNHEY, CDR2 SVGAGI. Trimming cost V 11 bases and J 1 base; bases outside gene matches: 4. CDR3 region: CAGGDRNTEAFF. In DNA, the CDR3 is TGTGCCGGCGGGGACAGGAACACTGAAGCTTTCTTT.

V usage is TRBV10-3 and J usage is TRBJ2-1, with 9 nucleotides matching TRBD1. Germline V gene sequence: CDR1 ENHRY, CDR2 SYGVKD. The junction had 7 bases not matched to a gene; V was cut back by 7 bases and J by 6 bases. This CDR3 region has 14 residues. The CDR3 DNA reads TGTGCCATCAATGGGGACAGGGAAGGCAATGAGCAGTTCTTC. Residues: CAINGDREGNEQFF.

The J gene is TRBJ1-1, the V gene TRBV2, with a weak D call TRBD1 (6 bases). Trimming removed 6 bases from V and 0 bases from J, with 17 bases in between. The CDR3 loop spans 16 amino acids. Germline V gene data show CDR1 as SNHLY and CDR2 as FYNNEI. CDR3 DNA: TGTGCCAGCAGCAGGGACCCCAGGGGCATGAACACTGAAGCTTTCTTT. Translating it yields CASSRDPRGMNTEAFF.

V is TRBV11-1 and J is TRBJ2-3; no clear D gene. The CDR3 is 16 amino acids. Germline V gene lookup returns CDR1 SGHAT and CDR2 FQDESV (reference sequence). Trimming left V 8 bases short and J 0 bases short, with 18 bases between. CDR3 sequence reads: CASRVAPSTSTDTQYF. In DNA form, the CDR3 reads TGTGCCAGCCGTGTAGCCCCCAGTACTAGCACAGATACGCAGTATTTT. Variable domain in full (rest from reference TRBV11-1 and TRBJ2-3): EAEVAQSPRYKITEKSQAVAFWCDPISGHATLYWYRQILGQGPELLVQFQDESVVDDSQLPKDRFSAERLKGVDSTLKIQPAELGDSAMYLCASRVAPSTSTDTQYFGPGTRLTVL.

This clone was seen just once. The chain employs TRBV21-1 and TRBJ1-4; whether TRBD1, the table's D call, matches the DNA was not checked. TRBV21-1 is shown as a pseudogene. There are 13 residues in the CDR3. In DNA, the CDR3 is TGTGCCAGGGGGCTGACGGCTAATGAAAAACTGTTTTTT. It encodes CARGLTANEKLFF.

This clone was counted only a few times. Different DNA sequences within this sample yield the same CDR3. V usage is TRBV30 and J usage is TRBJ1-3; D is uncertain. CDR1 GTSNPN and CDR2 SVGIG come from the germline V gene (reference sequence). The germline V and J ends were trimmed by 2 bases and 0 bases, with 5 bases remaining between them. The CDR3 runs 13 residues. CDR3: CAWSPGSGNTIYF. In DNA form, the CDR3 reads TGTGCCTGGAGTCCCGGCTCTGGAAACACCATATATTTT.

This clone was seen many times. V and J are TRBV28 and TRBJ2-7, with a tentative D call TRBD1 (6 bases). This CDR3 has 17 residues. CDR1 MDHEN and CDR2 SYDVKM come from the germline V gene. Trimming took 5 bases from V and 0 from J, leaving 20 bases between them. The CDR3 DNA is TGTGCCAGCAGTACCCAATTATCGACAGGCAGCTCCTACGAGCAGTACTTC. Its translation: CASSTQLSTGSSYEQYF. The full variable domain, its missing parts supplied by reference TRBV28 and TRBJ2-7, is DVKVTQSSRYLVKRTGEKVFLECVQDMDHENMFWYRQDPGLGLRLIYFSYDVKMKEKGDIPEGYSVSREKKERFSLILESASTNQTSMYLCASSTQLSTGSSYEQYFGPGTRLTVT.

The chain uses TRBV7-3 and TRBJ1-6; 10 bases are a match to TRBD1. Unmatched junction bases numbered 6, after V lost 5 bases and J lost 2 bases. This CDR3 contains 17 residues. Germline CDR1 and CDR2: SGHTA and FQGTGA. CDR3 sequence (DNA): TGTGCCAGCAGCCTAGGCGGGACAGGGGCCTATAATTCACCCCTCCACTTT. Amino acids: CASSLGGTGAYNSPLHF.

The sample holds a few counts of this clone. The V gene is TRBV7-9, the J gene TRBJ2-1; a possible D gene is TRBD1 (6 bases). V lost 3 bases to trimming and J lost 2 bases, with 8 bases between them. In germline, CDR1 is SEHNR, CDR2 FQNEAQ (reference sequence). The CDR3 has 14 residues. This CDR3 reads CASSFSGAYNEQFF. Written as DNA, the CDR3 is TGTGCCAGCAGCTTTTCAGGGGCCTACAATGAGCAGTTCTTC.

This chain uses TRBV6-2 or TRBV6-3 with TRBJ2-7; D gene ambiguous. CDR1 and CDR2 (germline): MNHEY, SVGEGT. This CDR3 has 12 amino acids. V was clipped by 3 bases and J by 4 bases, with 7 bases between them. CDR3 loop: CASSYNSYEQYF. The CDR3 bases are TGTGCCAGCAGTTATAATTCTTACGAGCAGTACTTC.

The J gene is TRBJ1-4, the V gene TRBV27, with TRBD1 matching over 8 bases. V trimming: 6 bases; J trimming: 8 bases; junction bases outside the gene matches: 8. This CDR3 comprises 14 residues. CDR1 is MNHEY, CDR2 SMNVEV, per germline (reference sequence). CDR3 loop: CASRETGAWEKLFF. The CDR3 region has the DNA TGTGCCAGCAGGGAGACAGGGGCCTGGGAAAAACTGTTTTTT.

V usage is TRBV25-1 and J usage is TRBJ2-7; perhaps TRBD2 as D (6 bases). This CDR3 region has 14 residues. Germline CDR1 reads MGHDK; CDR2 reads SYGVNS. Between the trimmed V and J ends, which lost 8 bases and 1 base, there was a span of 15 bases. The CDR3 is CASPLEGRSYEQYF. As DNA, the CDR3 is TGTGCCAGCCCCTTGGAGGGGCGTTCCTACGAGCAGTACTTC.

V and J are TRBV24-1 and TRBJ1-2; the D is unclear. V was pared by 4 bases and J by 4 bases, with 9 bases between. CDR3 length: 13 amino acids. CDR1 and CDR2 from the germline V gene are KGHDR and SFDVKD. For the CDR3, the DNA is TGTGCCACCAGTGAGGGCAACAGCTATGGCTACACCTTC. As protein: CATSEGNSYGYTF.

This clone was recorded a few times. The V call is TRBV4-3, the J call TRBJ1-1; D unclear. Germline values: CDR1 LGHNA, CDR2 YSLEER. V was cut by 5 bases and J by 3 bases, with 10 bases left in between. There are 13 residues in the CDR3. The CDR3 loop reads CASSSHRDTEAFF. In DNA, the CDR3 is TGCGCCAGCAGCTCACATCGGGACACTGAAGCTTTCTTT.

The V and J genes are TRBV19 and TRBJ2-7; D is possibly TRBD2 (6 bases). The germline CDR1 and CDR2 sequences are LNHDA and SQIVND (reference sequence). V dropped 3 bases and J dropped 6 bases, with 15 bases sitting between them. The CDR3 is 14 residues long. The CDR3 DNA is TGTGCCAGTAGTATCGCGGGACGGTTGACCGAGCAGTACTTC. The encoded protein is CASSIAGRLTEQYF.

The V and J genes are TRBV5-5 and TRBJ2-3; D call uncertain. From germline, CDR1 is SGHKS and CDR2 YYEKEE (reference sequence). This CDR3 is built from 13 residues. Trimming pared 3 bases from V and 5 bases from J, leaving 10 bases between. The CDR3 spells CASSSAQRDTQYF. The CDR3 DNA sequence: TGTGCCAGCAGCTCGGCCCAGCGAGATACGCAGTATTTT.

The chain carries TRBV5-6 and TRBJ2-7, with 9 bases fitting TRBD1. V trimming: 4 bases; J trimming: 5 bases; junction bases outside the gene matches: 10. The CDR3 is 15 amino acids. Germline assignment: CDR1 SGHDT and CDR2 YYEEEE. CDR3 residues: CASSLWGQGIHEQYF. CDR3 sequence (DNA): TGTGCCAGCAGCCTCTGGGGACAGGGAATCCACGAGCAGTACTTC.

This clone was detected only once. This chain uses TRBV15 with TRBJ2-7; D perhaps matches TRBD1 (6 bases). The CDR3 is made up of 15 amino acids. V shed 0 bases and J shed 3 bases, with 12 bases lying between them. CDR1 is LNHNV and CDR2 is YYDKDF in the germline V gene (reference sequence). In DNA, the CDR3 is TGTGCCACCAGCAGAGATTCAGGGGTAAACTACGAGCAGTACTTC. This codes for CATSRDSGVNYEQYF.

This sequence joins TRBV5-1 and TRBJ2-7; D might be TRBD2 (6 bases). The V end was cut by 0 bases, the J end by 4 bases, with 11 bases between. The CDR3 spans 14 residues. Germline V gene sequence: CDR1 SGHRS, CDR2 YFSETQ. The DNA of the CDR3 is TGCGCCAGCAGCTTGGCAGGGAGGTCTTACGAGCAGTACTTC. As protein: CASSLAGRSYEQYF. Full variable domain (outside the CDR3, taken from reference TRBV5-1 and TRBJ2-7): KAGVTQTPRYLIKTRGQQVTLSCSPISGHRSVSWYQQTPGQGLQFLFEYFSETQRNKGNFPGRFSGRQFSNSRSEMNVSTLELGDSALYLCASSLAGRSYEQYFGPGTRLTVT.

V gene TRBV10-3 combines with J gene TRBJ2-7; possibly TRBD2 for D (6 bases). V was trimmed by 3 bases and J by 0 bases, leaving 9 bases between them. Germline V lookup: CDR1 ENHRY, CDR2 SYGVKD. CDR3 length equals 14 residues. CDR3 region: CAISDGGLSYEQYF. The CDR3 DNA follows: TGTGCCATCAGTGATGGGGGACTCTCCTACGAGCAGTACTTC.

The chain recombines TRBV24-1 with TRBJ1-2; 7 bases match TRBD1. The V gene's germline CDR1 is KGHDR and CDR2 SFDVKD. V was pared by 4 bases and J by 3 bases, with 7 bases of the junction left unmatched. The CDR3 covers 15 residues. In DNA form, the CDR3 reads TGTGCCACCAGTGAGGGGGTCGGGACAGACTATGGCTACACCTTC. Translation: CATSEGVGTDYGYTF.

V gene TRBV9 combines with J gene TRBJ2-3, with a weak D call TRBD2 (6 bases). Germline CDR1 is SGDLS and CDR2 is YYNGEE. The V end lost 3 bases, the J end lost 2 bases, and 16 bases lay between the germline ends. The CDR3 sequence is 16 residues long. CDR3 in amino acids: CASSASPGAVTDTQYF. The CDR3 region has the DNA TGTGCCAGCAGCGCGAGCCCGGGAGCCGTCACAGATACGCAGTATTTT.

This clone was picked up a small number of times. The V and J genes are TRBV2 and TRBJ1-2; 10 bases line up with TRBD1. There are 14 residues in the CDR3. With V trimmed by 7 bases and J by 7 bases, 9 bases remained unmatched. In germline, CDR1 is SNHLY, CDR2 FYNNEI. CDR3 DNA sequence: TGTGCCAGCAACGGACAGGGGGTATCGGGTGGCTACACCTTC. Its translation is CASNGQGVSGGYTF.